One sample yielded the 2 T cell receptor beta chains listed below, sequenced in a study of blood T cell repertoires in COVID-19. Some clones are missing from TCRdb's copy, which holds only in-frame ones; the method was immunoSEQ multiplex PCR. The sample consists of around 55,000 clones, less than 95% of them appearing once. Sequencing was performed on peripheral blood. The receptor source for this set is a man aged 35 to 55 with acute or convalescent COVID-19.

This chain links TRBV11-3 with TRBJ2-1; 13 nucleotides match TRBD2. Germline lookup yields CDR1 SGHNT and CDR2 YENEEA. V trimming: 3 bases; J trimming: 9 bases; junction bases outside the gene matches: 5. The CDR3 consists of 15 residues. CDR3 DNA: TGTGCCAGCAGCTTGGGACTAGCGGGAAGGGGTGAGCAGTTCTTC. Its translation: CASSLGLAGRGEQFF.

The chain couples TRBV5-1 to TRBJ2-3; the D is unclear. The CDR3 loop spans 13 amino acids. Germline V lookup: CDR1 SGHRS, CDR2 YFSETQ. Trimming removed 3 bases at V and 0 bases at J, with 5 bases between. The CDR3 reads CASSSTSTDTQYF. The CDR3, as DNA: TGCGCCAGCAGCTCAACTAGCACAGATACGCAGTATTTT.